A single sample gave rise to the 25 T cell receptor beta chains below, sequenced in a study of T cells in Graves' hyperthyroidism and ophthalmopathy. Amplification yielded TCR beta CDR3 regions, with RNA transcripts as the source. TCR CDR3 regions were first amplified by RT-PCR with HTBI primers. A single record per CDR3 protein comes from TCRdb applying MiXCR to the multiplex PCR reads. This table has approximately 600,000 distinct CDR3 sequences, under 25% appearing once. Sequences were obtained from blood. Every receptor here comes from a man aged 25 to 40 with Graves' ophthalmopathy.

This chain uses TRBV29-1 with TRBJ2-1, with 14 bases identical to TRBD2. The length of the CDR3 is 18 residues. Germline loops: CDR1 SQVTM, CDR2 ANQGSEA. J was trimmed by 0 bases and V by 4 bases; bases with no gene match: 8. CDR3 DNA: TGCAGCGTTGGGGGACTAGCGGGAGTATTTAGCTCCTACAATGAGCAGTTCTTC. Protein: CSVGGLAGVFSSYNEQFF.

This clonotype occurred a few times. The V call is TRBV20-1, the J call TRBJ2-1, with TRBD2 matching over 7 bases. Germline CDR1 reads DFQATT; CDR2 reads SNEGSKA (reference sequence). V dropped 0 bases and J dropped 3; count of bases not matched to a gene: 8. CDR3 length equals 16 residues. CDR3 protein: CSARDLAGDNYNEQFF. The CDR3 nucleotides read TGCAGTGCTAGAGATCTTGCGGGAGATAACTACAATGAGCAGTTCTTC.

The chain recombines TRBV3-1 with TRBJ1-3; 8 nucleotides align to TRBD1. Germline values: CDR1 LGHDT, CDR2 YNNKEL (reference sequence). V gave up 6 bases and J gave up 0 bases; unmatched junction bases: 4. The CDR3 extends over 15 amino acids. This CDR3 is CASSRDRNSGNTIYF. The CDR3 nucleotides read TGTGCCAGCAGTCGGGACAGGAACTCTGGAAACACCATATATTTT.

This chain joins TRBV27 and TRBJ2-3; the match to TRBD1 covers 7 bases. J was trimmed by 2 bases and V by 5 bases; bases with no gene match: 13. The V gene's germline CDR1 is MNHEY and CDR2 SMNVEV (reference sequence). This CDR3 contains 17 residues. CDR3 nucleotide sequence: TGTGCCAGCAGTCCCCACCTCGAGGGGGCCTACACAGATACGCAGTATTTT. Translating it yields CASSPHLEGAYTDTQYF.

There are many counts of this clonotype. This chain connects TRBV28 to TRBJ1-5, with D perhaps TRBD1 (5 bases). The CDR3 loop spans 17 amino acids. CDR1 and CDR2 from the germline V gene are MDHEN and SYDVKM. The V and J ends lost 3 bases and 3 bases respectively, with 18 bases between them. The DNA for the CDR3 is TGTGCCAGCAGTTTCAGGGAGCCCGAGAGGAACAATCAGCCCCAGCATTTT. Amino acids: CASSFREPERNNQPQHF.

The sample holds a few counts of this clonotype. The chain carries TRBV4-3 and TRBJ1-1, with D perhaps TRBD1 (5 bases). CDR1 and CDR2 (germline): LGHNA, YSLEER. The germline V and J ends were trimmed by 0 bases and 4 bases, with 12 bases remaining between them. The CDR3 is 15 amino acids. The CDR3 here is CASSQDPQGGTEAFF. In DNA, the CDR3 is TGCGCCAGCAGCCAAGATCCCCAGGGAGGCACTGAAGCTTTCTTT.

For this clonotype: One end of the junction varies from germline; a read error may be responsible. The CDR3 loop is CASSGLAGGGYNEQFF. For the CDR3, the DNA is TGTGCCAGCAGCGGATTAGCGGGAGGGGGATACAATGAGCAGTTCTTC. J is TRBJ2-1 and V is TRBV5-1; 11 bases match TRBD2. CDR1 and CDR2 (germline): SGHRS, YFSETQ. This CDR3 spans 16 amino acids.

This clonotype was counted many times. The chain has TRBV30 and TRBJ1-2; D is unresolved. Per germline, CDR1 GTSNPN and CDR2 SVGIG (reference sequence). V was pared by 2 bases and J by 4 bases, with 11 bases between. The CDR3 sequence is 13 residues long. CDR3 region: CAWSSQPTYGYTF. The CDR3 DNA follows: TGTGCCTGGAGTTCCCAGCCGACCTATGGCTACACCTTC. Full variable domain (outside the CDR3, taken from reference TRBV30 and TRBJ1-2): SQTIHQWPATLVQPVGSPLSLECTVEGTSNPNLYWYRQAAGRGLQLLFYSVGIGQISSEVPQNLSASRPQDRQFILSSKKLLLSDSGFYLCAWSSQPTYGYTFGSGTRLTVV.

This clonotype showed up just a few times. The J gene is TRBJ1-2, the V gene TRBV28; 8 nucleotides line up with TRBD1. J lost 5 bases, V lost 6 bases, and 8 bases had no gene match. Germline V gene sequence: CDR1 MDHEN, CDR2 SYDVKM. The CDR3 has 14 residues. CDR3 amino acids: CASRQGQGTYGYTF. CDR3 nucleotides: TGTGCCAGCAGACAAGGACAGGGAACTTATGGCTACACCTTC.

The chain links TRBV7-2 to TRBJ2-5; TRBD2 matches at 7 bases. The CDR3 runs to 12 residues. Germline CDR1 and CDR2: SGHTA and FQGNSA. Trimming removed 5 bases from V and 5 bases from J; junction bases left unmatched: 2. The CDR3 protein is CASSRTRETQYF. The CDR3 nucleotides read TGTGCCAGCAGCCGGACTAGGGAGACCCAGTACTTC.

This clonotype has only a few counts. The CDR3 bases are TGTGCCTGGAGTGTACCACTAGCGGGAGGGGTGCAGTACTTC. Its protein is CAWSVPLAGGVQYF. V and J are TRBV30 and TRBJ2-7, with 13 bases that match TRBD2. This CDR3 has 14 residues. V was clipped by 0 bases and J by 9 bases; unmatched bases: 5. Looked up from germline, CDR1 is GTSNPN and CDR2 is SVGIG (reference sequence).

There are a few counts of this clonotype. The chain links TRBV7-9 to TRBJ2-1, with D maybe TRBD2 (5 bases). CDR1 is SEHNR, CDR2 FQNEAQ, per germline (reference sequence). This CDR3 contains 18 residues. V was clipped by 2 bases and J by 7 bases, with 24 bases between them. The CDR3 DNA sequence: TGTGCCAGCAGCTTATGGTACTCTCCGGGAAGGGATGGGAATGAGCAGTTCTTC. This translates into CASSLWYSPGRDGNEQFF.

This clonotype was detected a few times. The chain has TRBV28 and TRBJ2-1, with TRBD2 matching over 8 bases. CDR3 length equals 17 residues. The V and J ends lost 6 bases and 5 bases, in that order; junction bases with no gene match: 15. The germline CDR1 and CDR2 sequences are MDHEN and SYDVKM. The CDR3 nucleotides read TGTGCCAGCAGCCCTACTTCCGGGACTAGTGACCACAATGAGCAGTTCTTC. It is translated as CASSPTSGTSDHNEQFF.

CDR3 residues: CASSLAGGNNQPQHF. The CDR3 DNA reads as TGCGCCAGCAGCTTGGCAGGGGGAAACAATCAGCCCCAGCATTTT. This chain links TRBV5-1 with TRBJ1-5; 7 bases map to TRBD1. V lost 0 bases and J lost 3; bases outside the gene matches: 3. This CDR3 region has 15 residues. Germline CDR1 and CDR2: SGHRS and YFSETQ.

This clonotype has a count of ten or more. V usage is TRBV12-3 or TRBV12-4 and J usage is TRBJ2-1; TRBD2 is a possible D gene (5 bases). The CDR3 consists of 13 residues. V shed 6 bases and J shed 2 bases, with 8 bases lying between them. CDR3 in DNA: TGTGCCAGCAGGTCGACTACCTACAATGAGCAGTTCTTC. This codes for CASRSTTYNEQFF.

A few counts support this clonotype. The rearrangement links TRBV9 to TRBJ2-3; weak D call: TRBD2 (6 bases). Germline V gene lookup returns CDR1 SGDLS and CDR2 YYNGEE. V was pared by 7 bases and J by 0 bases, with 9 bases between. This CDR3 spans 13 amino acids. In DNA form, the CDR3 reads TGTGCCAGCGTGGCGGGGAGCACAGATACGCAGTATTTT. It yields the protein CASVAGSTDTQYF.

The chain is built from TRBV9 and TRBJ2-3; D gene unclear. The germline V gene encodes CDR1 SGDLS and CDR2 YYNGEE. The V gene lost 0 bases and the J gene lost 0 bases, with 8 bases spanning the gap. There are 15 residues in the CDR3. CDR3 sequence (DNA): TGTGCCAGCAGCGTAGGGATTGCTAGCACAGATACGCAGTATTTT. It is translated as CASSVGIASTDTQYF.

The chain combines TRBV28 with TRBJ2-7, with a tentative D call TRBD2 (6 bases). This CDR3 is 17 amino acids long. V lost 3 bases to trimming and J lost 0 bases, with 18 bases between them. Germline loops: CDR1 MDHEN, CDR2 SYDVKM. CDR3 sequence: CASSFSAGTPSSYEQYF. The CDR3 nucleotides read TGTGCCAGCAGTTTCTCCGCCGGGACTCCTAGCTCCTACGAGCAGTACTTC.

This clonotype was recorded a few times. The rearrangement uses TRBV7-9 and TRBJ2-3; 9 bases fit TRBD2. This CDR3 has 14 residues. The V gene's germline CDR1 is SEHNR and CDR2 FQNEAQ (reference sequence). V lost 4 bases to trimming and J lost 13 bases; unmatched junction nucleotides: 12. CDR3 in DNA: TGTGCCAGCAGCTCAGCGGGAGGCGAGACCAGAAAGTATTTT. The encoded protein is CASSSAGGETRKYF.

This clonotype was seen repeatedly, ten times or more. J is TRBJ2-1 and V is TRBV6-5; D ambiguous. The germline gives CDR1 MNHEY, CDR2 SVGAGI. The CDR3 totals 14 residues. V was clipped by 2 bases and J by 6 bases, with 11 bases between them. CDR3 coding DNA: TGTGCCAGCAGTTACGATAGATCACGCAATGAGCAGTTCTTC. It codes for CASSYDRSRNEQFF.

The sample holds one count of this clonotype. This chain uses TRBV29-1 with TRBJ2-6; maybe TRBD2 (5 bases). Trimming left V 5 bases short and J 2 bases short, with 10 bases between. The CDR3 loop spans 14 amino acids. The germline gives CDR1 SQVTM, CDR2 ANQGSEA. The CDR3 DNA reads TGCAGCGTTTACGGGGTCGCTGGGGCCAACGTCCTGACTTTC. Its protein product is CSVYGVAGANVLTF. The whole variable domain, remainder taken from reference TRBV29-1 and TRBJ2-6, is SAVISQKPSRDICQRGTSLTIQCQVDSQVTMMFWYRQQPGQSLTLIATANQGSEATYESGFVIDKFPISRPNLTFSTLTVSNMSPEDSSIYLCSVYGVAGANVLTFGAGSRLTVL.

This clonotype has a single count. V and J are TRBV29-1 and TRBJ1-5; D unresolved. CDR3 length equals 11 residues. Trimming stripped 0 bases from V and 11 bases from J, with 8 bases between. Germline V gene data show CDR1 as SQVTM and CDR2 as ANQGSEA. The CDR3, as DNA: TGCAGCGTTGAAGAAGGAGTAACCCAGCATTTT. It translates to CSVEEGVTQHF. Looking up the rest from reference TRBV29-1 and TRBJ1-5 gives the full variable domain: SAVISQKPSRDICQRGTSLTIQCQVDSQVTMMFWYRQQPGQSLTLIATANQGSEATYESGFVIDKFPISRPNLTFSTLTVSNMSPEDSSIYLCSVEEGVTQHFGDGTRLSIL.

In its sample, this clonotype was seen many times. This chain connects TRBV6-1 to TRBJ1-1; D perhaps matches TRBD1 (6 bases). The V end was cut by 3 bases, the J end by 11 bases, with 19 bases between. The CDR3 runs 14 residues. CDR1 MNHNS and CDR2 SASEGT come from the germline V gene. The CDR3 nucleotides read TGTGCCAGCAGTGATTACAGGGTTATGGGTGACGCTTTCTTT. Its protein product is CASSDYRVMGDAFF.

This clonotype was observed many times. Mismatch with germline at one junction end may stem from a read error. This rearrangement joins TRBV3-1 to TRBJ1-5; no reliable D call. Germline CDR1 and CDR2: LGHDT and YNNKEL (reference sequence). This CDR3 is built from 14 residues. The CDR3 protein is CASSQGRGNQPQHF. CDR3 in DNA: TGCGCCAGCAGCCAAGGACGAGGCAATCAGCCCCAGCATTTT. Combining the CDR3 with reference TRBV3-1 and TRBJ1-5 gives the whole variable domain DTAVSQTPKYLVTQMGNDKSIKCEQNLGHDTMYWYKQDSKKFLKIMFSYNNKELIINETVPNRFSPKSPDKAHLNLHINSLELGDSAVYFCASSQGRGNQPQHFGDGTRLSIL.

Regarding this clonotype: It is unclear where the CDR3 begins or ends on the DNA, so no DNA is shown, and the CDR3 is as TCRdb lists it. The CDR3 spells CASSIYLCSVVLAGAAYEQYF. The V gene is TRBV7-2, the J gene TRBJ2-7; whether TRBD2, the table's D call, matches the DNA was not checked. From its first to its last residue, the CDR3 has 21 amino acids. Germline V CDR1 and CDR2: SGHTA, FQGNSA.